This TCR beta chain was captured by sequencing in a study of Graves' ophthalmopathy and Graves' hyperthyroidism. Researchers took RNA transcripts and amplified TCR beta CDR3 regions from them. After a first-round RT-PCR with HTBI primers, a second-round multiplex PCR was run. In TCRdb, the multiplex PCR reads were re-called with MiXCR into one record per CDR3 protein. Altogether hundreds of thousands of distinct CDR3 sequences are present, roughly 21% being singletons, with the ten largest covering roughly 3%. This clonotype was recorded at least ten times. CDR1 is DFQATT and CDR2 is SNEGSKA in the germline V gene (reference sequence). The length of the CDR3 is 11 residues. V was cut by 4 bases and J by 8 bases, with 11 bases left in between.

The source of this sequence is a woman between 18 and 29 years old with stable Graves' hyperthyroidism. The sequenced material came from peripheral blood. The gene calls are TRBV20-1 and TRBJ1-1; D is unresolved. This CDR3 is CSAMIGLEAFF. The CDR3 DNA follows: TGCAGTGCTATGATCGGGCTAGAAGCTTTCTTT.